The sequence of this T cell receptor beta chain was determined in a study of CD8+CD57+ T cells in acquired aplastic anemia. This clonotype was observed at least ten times. Flow cytometry had shown expanded CD8+CD57+ cells in the patients chosen for sequencing. The CDR3 length is 12 residues. V lost 6 bases, J lost 6 bases, and 8 bases lay in between. Genomic DNA provided the template from which TCR beta VDJ and CDR3 profiles were obtained. TCRdb fed the reads into MiXCR, producing one record per CDR3 protein. The table shows 100,000 to 150,000 distinct CDR3 sequences, with approximately 36% occurring only once.

This receptor was identified in a human donor with aplastic anemia. Sequencing was performed on sorted CD4+, CD8+, or CD8+CD57+ T cells (not recorded which) from PBMCs. V is TRBV12-3 or TRBV12-4 and J is TRBJ2-2; perhaps TRBD1 as D (5 bases). The CDR3 DNA reads TGTGCCAGCAGCCAGGGATCCGGGGAGCTGTTTTTT. Its translation: CASSQGSGELFF.